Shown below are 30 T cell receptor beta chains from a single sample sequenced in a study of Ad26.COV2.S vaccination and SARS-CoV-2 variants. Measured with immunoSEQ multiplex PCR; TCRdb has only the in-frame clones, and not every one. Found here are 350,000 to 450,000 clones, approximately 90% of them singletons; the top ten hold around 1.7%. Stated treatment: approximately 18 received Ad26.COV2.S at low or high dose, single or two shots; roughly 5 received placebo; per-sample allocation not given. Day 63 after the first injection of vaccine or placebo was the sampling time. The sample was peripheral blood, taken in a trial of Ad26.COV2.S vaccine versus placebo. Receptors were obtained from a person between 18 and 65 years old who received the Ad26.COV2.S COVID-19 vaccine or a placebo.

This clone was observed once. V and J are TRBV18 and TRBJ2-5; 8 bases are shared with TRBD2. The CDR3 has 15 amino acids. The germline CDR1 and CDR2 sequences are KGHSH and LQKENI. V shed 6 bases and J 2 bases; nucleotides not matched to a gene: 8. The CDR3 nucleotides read TGTGCCAGCTCTCAAGGACTAGCTACGCAAGAGACCCAGTACTTC. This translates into CASSQGLATQETQYF.

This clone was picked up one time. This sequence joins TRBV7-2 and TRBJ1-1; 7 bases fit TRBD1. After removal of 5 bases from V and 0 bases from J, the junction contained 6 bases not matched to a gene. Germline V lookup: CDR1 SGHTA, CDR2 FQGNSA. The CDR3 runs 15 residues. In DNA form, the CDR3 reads TGTGCCAGCAGCCAAGACGGACAGGTGAACACTGAAGCTTTCTTT. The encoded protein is CASSQDGQVNTEAFF.

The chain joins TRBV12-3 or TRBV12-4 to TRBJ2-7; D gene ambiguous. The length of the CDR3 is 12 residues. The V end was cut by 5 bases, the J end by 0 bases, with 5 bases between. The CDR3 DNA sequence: TGTGCCAGCAGTCTCACCTCCTACGAGCAGTACTTC. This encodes CASSLTSYEQYF.

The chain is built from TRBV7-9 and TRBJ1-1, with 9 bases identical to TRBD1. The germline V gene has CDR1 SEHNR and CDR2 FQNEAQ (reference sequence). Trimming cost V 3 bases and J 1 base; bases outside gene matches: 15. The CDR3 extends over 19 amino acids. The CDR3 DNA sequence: TGTGCCAGCAGCTTTGGGGGTCAGGACAGGGGACCCGGGAACACTGAAGCTTTCTTT. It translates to CASSFGGQDRGPGNTEAFF.

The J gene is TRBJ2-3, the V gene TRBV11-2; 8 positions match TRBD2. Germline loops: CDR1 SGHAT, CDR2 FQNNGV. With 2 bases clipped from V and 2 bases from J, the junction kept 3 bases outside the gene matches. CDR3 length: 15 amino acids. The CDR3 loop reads CASSLLAGYTDTQYF. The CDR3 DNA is TGTGCCAGCAGCTTATTAGCGGGGTACACAGATACGCAGTATTTT.

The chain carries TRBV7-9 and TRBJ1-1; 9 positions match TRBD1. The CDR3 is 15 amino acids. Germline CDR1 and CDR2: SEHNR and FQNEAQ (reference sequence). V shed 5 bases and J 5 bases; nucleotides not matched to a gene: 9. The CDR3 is CASSGNRGRGTEAFF. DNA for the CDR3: TGTGCCAGCAGCGGAAACAGGGGGCGCGGAACTGAAGCTTTCTTT.

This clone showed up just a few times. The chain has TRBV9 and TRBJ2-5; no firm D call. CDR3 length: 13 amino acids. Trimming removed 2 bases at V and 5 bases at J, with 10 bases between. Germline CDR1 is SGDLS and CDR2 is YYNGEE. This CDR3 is CASSVTDWETQYF. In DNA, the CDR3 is TGTGCCAGCAGCGTGACGGATTGGGAGACCCAGTACTTC.

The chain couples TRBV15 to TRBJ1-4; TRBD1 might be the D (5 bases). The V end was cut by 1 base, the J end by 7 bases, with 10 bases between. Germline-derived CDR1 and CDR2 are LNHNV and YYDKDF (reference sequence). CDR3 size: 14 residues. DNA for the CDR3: TGTGCCACCAGCAGAGCGGCAGGGCCTGAAAAACTGTTTTTT. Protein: CATSRAAGPEKLFF.

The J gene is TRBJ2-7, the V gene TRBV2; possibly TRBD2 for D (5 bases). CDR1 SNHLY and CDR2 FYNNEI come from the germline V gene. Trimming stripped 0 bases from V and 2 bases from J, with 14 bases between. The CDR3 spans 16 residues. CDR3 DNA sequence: TGTGCCAGCAGTGAAGCGCAACCTAGCTTAACCTACGAGCAGTACTTC. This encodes CASSEAQPSLTYEQYF.

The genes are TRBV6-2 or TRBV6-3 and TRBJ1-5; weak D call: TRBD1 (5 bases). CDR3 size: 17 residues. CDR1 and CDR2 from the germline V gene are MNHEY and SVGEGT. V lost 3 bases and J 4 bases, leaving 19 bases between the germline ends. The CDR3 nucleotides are TGTGCCAGCAGTTATGAAAGGGGACGGGGCCCAAATCAGCCCCAGCATTTT. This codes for CASSYERGRGPNQPQHF.

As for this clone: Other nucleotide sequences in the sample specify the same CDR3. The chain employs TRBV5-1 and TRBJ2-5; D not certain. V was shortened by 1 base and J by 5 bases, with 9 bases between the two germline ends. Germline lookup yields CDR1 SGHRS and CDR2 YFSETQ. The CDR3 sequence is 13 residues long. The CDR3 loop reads CASSLTLGETQYF. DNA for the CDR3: TGCGCCAGCAGCTTGACCTTAGGCGAGACCCAGTACTTC.

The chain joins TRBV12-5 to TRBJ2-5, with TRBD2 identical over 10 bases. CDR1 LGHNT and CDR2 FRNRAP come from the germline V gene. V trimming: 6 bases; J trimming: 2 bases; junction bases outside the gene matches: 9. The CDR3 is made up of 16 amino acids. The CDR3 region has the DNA TGTGCTAGTGGGAAAGGAGCGGGGGGGCTTCAAGAGACCCAGTACTTC. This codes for CASGKGAGGLQETQYF. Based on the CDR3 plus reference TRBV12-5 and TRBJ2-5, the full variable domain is DARVTQTPRHKVTEMGQEVTMRCQPILGHNTVFWYRQTMMQGLELLAYFRNRAPLDDSGMPKDRFSAEMPDATLATLKIQPSEPRDSAVYFCASGKGAGGLQETQYFGPGTRLLVL.

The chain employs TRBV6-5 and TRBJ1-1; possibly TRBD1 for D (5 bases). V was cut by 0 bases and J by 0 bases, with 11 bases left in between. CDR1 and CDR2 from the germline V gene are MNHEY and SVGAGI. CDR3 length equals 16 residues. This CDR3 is CASSYSSGTVNTEAFF. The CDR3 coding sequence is TGTGCCAGCAGTTACTCCTCAGGGACGGTGAACACTGAAGCTTTCTTT.

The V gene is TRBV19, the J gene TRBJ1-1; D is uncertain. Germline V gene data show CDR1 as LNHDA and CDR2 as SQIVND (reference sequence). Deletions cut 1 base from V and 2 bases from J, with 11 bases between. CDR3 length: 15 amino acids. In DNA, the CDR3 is TGTGCCAGTAGTATAGGTGGGTTTCTAAACACTGAAGCTTTCTTT. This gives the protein CASSIGGFLNTEAFF.

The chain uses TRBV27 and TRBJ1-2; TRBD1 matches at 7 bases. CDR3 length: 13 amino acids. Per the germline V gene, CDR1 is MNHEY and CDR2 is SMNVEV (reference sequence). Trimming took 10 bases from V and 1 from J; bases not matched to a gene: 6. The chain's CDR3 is CATQGVDNYGYTF. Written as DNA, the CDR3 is TGTGCCACCCAGGGGGTAGATAACTATGGCTACACCTTC.

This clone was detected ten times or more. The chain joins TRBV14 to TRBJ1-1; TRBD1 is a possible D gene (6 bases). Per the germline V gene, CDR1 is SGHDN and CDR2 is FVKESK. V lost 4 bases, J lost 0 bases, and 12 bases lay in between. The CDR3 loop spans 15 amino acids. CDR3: CASSPAGALNTEAFF. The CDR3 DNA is TGTGCCAGCAGCCCGGCGGGGGCCTTGAACACTGAAGCTTTCTTT.

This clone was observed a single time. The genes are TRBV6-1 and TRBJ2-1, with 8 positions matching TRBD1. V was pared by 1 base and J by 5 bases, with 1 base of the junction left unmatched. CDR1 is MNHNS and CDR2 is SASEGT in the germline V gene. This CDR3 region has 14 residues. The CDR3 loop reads CASSEDRGNNEQFF. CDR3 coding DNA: TGTGCCAGCAGTGAAGACAGGGGGAACAATGAGCAGTTCTTC.

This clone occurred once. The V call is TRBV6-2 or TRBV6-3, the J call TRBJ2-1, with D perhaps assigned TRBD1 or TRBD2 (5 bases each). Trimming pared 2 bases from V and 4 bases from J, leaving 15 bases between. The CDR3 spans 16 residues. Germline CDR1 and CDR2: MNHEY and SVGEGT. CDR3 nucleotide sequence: TGTGCCAGCAGTTACCCTCGAGGGCAGGGTTACAATGAGCAGTTCTTC. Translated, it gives CASSYPRGQGYNEQFF.

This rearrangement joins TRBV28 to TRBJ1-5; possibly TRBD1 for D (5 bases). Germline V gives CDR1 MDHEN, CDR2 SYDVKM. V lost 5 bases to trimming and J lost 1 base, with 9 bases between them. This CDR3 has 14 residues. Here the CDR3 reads CASSRQGSNQPQHF. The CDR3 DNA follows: TGTGCCAGCAGTCGCCAGGGAAGCAATCAGCCCCAGCATTTT.

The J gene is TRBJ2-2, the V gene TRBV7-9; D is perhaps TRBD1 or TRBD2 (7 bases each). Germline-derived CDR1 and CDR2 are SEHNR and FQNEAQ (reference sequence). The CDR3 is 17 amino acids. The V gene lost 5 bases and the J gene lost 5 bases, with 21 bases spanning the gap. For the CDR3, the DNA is TGTGCCAGCAGCCCCCCTTGGGAGGGGGCACGTACCGGGGAGCTGTTTTTT. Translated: CASSPPWEGARTGELFF.

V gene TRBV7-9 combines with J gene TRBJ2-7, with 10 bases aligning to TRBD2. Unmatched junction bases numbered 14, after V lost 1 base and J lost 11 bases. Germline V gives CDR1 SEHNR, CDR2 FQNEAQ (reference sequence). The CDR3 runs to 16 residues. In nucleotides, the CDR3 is TGTGCCAGCAGCTTAGAAAGGGCAGCGGGGGGGCCGCTGAAGTACTTC. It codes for CASSLERAAGGPLKYF. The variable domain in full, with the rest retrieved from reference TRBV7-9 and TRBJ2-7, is DTGVSQNPRHKITKRGQNVTFRCDPISEHNRLYWYRQTLGQGPEFLTYFQNEAQLEKSRLLSDRFSAERPKGSFSTLEIQRTEQGDSAMYLCASSLERAAGGPLKYFGPGTRLTVT.

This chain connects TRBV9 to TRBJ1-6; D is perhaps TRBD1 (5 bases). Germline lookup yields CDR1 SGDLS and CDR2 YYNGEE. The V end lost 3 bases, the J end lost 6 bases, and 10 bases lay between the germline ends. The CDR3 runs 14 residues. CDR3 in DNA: TGTGCCAGCAGCGCTGGGACGATTAATTCACCCCTCCACTTT. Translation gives CASSAGTINSPLHF.

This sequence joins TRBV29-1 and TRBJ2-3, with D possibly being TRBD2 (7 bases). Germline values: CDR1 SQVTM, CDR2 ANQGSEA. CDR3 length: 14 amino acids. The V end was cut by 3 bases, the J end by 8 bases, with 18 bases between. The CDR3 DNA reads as TGCAGCGTTGAGGGGGGGACATTTCATGCTACGCAGTATTTT. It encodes CSVEGGTFHATQYF.

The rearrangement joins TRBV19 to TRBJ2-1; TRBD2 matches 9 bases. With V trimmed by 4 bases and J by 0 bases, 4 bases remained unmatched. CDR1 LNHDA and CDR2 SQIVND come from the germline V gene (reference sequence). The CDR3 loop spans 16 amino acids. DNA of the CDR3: TGTGCCAGTAGTACCCTAGCGGGGAGCTCCTACAATGAGCAGTTCTTC. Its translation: CASSTLAGSSYNEQFF.

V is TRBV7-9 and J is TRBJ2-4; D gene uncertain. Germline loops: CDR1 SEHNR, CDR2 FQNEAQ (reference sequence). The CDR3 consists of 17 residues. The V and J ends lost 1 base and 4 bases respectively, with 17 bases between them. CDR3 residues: CASSLGARWGVKNIQYF. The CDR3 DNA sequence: TGTGCCAGCAGCTTAGGGGCCAGGTGGGGTGTGAAAAACATTCAGTACTTC.

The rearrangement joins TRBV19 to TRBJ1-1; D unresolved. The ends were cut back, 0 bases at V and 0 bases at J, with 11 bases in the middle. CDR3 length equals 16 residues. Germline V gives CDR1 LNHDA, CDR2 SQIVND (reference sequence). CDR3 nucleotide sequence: TGTGCCAGTAGTATAGATGCGGGAAATCTGAACACTGAAGCTTTCTTT. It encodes CASSIDAGNLNTEAFF.

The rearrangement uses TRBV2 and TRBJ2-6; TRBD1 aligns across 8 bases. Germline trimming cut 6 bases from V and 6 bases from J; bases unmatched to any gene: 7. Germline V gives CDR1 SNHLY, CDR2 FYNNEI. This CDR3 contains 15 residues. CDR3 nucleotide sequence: TGTGCCAGCAGCTGGGGACAGGCTGAGGCCAACGTCCTGACTTTC. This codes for CASSWGQAEANVLTF.

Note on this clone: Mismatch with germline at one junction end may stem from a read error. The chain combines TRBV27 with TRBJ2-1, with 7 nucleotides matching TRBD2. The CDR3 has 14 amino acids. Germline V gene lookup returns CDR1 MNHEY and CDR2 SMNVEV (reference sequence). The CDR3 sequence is CASNLAGSYNEQFF. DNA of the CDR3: TGTGCCAGCAATTTAGCGGGCTCCTACAATGAGCAGTTCTTC.

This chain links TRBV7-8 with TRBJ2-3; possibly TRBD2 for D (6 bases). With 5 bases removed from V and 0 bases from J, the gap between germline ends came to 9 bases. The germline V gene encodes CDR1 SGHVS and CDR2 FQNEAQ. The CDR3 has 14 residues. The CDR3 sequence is CASSRLGSTDTQYF. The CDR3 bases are TGTGCCAGCAGCCGACTAGGGAGCACAGATACGCAGTATTTT.

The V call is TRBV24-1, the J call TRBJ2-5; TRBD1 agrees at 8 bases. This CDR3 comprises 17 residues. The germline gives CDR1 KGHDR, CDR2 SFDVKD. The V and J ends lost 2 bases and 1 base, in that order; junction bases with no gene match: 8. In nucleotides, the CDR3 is TGTGCCACCAGTGATTCGGGGACAGGAGACGGCCAAGAGACCCAGTACTTC. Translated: CATSDSGTGDGQETQYF.